This T cell receptor beta chain was identified during a study of blood T cell repertoires in COVID-19. Study-wide context: T cells, B-cell-depleted T cells, or PBMCs provided the cDNA or gDNA that served as material.

Worth noting for this clone: The same CDR3 is also encoded by other DNA sequences in this sample.

Germline V gene data show CDR1 as LNHNV and CDR2 as YYDKDF (reference sequence). The CDR3 contains 15 residues. The V end lost 1 base, the J end lost 3 bases, and 12 bases lay between the germline ends. Methods used by the authors: The assay estimated nucleated cells by amplifying reference gene primers. Sequenced by immunoSEQ multiplex PCR; TCRdb stores in-frame clones only, minus some. V and J calls and clone size are those listed in that table; D and trimming were worked out from the DNA. The repertoire has about 200,000 clones, approximately 79% of them found once; the top ten carry roughly 13%. The TCR was taken from a man aged 45 to 65 who had recovered from COVID-19. The rearrangement links TRBV15 to TRBJ1-1, with TRBD1 as a possible D gene (5 bases). Sequenced: peripheral blood. The CDR3 protein is CATSRGGASDTEAFF. Written as DNA, the CDR3 is TGTGCCACCAGCAGAGGCGGGGCCTCGGACACTGAAGCTTTCTTT. Full variable domain (missing parts from reference TRBV15 and TRBJ1-1): DAMVIQNPRYQVTQFGKPVTLSCSQTLNHNVMYWYQQKSSQAPKLLFHYYDKDFNNEADTPDNFQSRRPNTSFCFLDIRSPGLGDTAMYLCATSRGGASDTEAFFGQGTRLTVV.